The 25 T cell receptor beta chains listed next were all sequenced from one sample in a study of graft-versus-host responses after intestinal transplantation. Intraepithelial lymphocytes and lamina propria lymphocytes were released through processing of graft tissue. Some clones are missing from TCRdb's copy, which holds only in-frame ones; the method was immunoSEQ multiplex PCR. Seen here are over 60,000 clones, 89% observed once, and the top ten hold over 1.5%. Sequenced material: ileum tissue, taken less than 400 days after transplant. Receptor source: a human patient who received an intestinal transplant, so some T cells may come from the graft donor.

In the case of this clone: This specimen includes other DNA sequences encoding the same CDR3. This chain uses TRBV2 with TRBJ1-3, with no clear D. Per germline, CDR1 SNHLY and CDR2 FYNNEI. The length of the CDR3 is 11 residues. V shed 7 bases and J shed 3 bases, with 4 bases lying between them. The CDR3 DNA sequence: TGTGCCAGCACAGGTGGAAACACCATATATTTT. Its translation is CASTGGNTIYF.

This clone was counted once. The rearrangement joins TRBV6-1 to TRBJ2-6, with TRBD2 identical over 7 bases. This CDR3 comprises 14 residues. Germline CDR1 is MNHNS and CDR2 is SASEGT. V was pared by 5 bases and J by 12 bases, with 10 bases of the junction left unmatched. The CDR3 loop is CASSSNLAVPVLTF. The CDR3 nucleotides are TGTGCCAGCAGTTCAAACCTAGCGGTCCCCGTCCTGACTTTC.

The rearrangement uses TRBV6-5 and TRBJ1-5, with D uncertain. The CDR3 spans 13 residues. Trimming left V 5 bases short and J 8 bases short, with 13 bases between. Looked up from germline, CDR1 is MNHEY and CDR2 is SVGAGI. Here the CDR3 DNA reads TGTGCCAGCAGTGAAGCAGAATATAAGCCCCAGCATTTT. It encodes CASSEAEYKPQHF.

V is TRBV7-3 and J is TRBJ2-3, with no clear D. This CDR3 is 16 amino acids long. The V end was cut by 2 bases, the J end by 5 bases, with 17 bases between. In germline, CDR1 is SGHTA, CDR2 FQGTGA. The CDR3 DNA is TGTGCCAGCAGCTTACTCCCGCTTTGGCTCGGAGATACGCAGTATTTT. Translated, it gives CASSLLPLWLGDTQYF.

The CDR3 sequence: CASSLTKITEAFF. The CDR3 DNA is TGTGCCAGCAGCTTAACTAAGATCACTGAAGCTTTCTTT. The V and J genes are TRBV7-3 and TRBJ1-1; no reliable D call. Germline CDR1 is SGHTA and CDR2 is FQGTGA. V shed 0 bases and J shed 4 bases, with 6 bases lying between them. This CDR3 region has 13 residues.

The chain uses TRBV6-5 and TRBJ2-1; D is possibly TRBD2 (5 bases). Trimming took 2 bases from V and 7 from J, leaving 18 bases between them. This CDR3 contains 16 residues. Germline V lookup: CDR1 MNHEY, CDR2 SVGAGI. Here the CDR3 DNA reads TGTGCCAGCAGTTACGAGCTAGCCGGAATCAGGAATGAGCAGTTCTTC. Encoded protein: CASSYELAGIRNEQFF.

CDR3 bases: TGTGCCAGCAGTGGCCTCCGGGACAGATACGAGCAGTACTTC. It specifies CASSGLRDRYEQYF. The chain joins TRBV2 to TRBJ2-7; 7 nucleotides agree with TRBD1. V lost 4 bases to trimming and J lost 4 bases; unmatched junction nucleotides: 7. The CDR3 has 14 residues. Germline-derived CDR1 and CDR2 are SNHLY and FYNNEI.

CDR3 region: CASSFGHPLYEQYF. The CDR3 DNA follows: TGTGCCAGCAGCTTTGGGCACCCTCTCTACGAGCAGTACTTC. The gene calls are TRBV7-2 and TRBJ2-5, with unresolved D. Judging by the DNA end, TRBJ2-7 fits better; the J call may be wrong. The length of the CDR3 is 14 residues. Germline assignment: CDR1 SGHTA and CDR2 FQGNSA.

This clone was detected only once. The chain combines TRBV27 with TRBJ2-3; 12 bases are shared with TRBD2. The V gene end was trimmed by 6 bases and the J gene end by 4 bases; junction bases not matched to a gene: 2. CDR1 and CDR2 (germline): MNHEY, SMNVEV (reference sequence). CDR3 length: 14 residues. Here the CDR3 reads CASRLAGGPDTQYF. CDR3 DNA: TGTGCCAGCAGGCTAGCGGGGGGGCCAGATACGCAGTATTTT.

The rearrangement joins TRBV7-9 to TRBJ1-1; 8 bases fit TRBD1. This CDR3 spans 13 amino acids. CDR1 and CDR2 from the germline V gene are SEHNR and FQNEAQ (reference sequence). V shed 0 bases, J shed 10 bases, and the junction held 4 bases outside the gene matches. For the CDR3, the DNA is TGTGCCAGCAGCTTAGCGGACAGGGCGGCAGCTTTCTTT. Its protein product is CASSLADRAAAFF.

The CDR3 here is CASSVASRGETQYF. CDR3 bases: TGTGCCAGCAGCGTAGCCTCGAGGGGAGAGACCCAGTACTTC. This rearrangement joins TRBV9 to TRBJ2-5; D may correspond to TRBD1 or TRBD2 (5 bases each). Per germline, CDR1 SGDLS and CDR2 YYNGEE. CDR3 length equals 14 residues. V lost 0 bases and J 4 bases, leaving 10 bases between the germline ends.

The CDR3: CASSGRGEQFF. Here the CDR3 DNA reads TGTGCCAGTAGCGGGAGGGGTGAGCAGTTCTTC. This chain uses TRBV30 with TRBJ2-1; TRBD2 matches at 11 bases. Germline CDR1 GTSNPN, CDR2 SVGIG (reference sequence). V was pared by 8 bases and J by 9 bases, with 3 bases of the junction left unmatched. This CDR3 is built from 11 residues.

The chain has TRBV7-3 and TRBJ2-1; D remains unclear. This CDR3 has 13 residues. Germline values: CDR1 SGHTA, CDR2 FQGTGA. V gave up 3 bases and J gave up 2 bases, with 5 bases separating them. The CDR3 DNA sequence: TGTGCCAGCAGCTTCAGTCCCTACAATGAGCAGTTCTTC. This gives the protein CASSFSPYNEQFF.

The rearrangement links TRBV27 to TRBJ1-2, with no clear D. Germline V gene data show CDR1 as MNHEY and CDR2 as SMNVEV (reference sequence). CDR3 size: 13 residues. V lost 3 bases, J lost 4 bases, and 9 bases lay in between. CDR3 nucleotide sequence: TGTGCCAGCAGTTTCGTCAGTGGCTATGGCTACACCTTC. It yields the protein CASSFVSGYGYTF.

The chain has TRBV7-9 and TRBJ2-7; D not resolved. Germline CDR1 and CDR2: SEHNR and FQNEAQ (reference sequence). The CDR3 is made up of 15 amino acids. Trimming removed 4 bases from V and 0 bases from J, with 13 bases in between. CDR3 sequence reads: CASSSPVSRSYEQYF. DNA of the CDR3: TGTGCCAGCAGCTCCCCCGTGAGCCGCTCCTACGAGCAGTACTTC.

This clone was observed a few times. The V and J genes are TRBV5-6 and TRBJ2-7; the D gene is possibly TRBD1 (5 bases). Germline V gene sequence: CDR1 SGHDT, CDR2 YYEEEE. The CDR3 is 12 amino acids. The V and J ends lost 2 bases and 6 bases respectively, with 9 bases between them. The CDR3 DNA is TGTGCCAGCAGCTTTACAGGAGCCGAGCAGTACTTC. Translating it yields CASSFTGAEQYF.

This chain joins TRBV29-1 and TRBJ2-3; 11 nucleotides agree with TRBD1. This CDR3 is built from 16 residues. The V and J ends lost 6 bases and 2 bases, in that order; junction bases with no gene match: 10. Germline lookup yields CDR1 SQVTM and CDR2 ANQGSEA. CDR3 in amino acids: CSVGTGGPPYTDTQYF. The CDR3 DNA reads TGCAGCGTCGGGACAGGGGGACCTCCATACACAGATACGCAGTATTTT.

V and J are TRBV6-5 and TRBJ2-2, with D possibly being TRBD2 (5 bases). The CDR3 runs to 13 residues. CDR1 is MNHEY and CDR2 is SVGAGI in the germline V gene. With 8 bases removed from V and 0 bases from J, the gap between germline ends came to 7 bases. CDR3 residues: CASLGANTGELFF. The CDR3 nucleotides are TGTGCCAGCCTCGGGGCGAACACCGGGGAGCTGTTTTTT.

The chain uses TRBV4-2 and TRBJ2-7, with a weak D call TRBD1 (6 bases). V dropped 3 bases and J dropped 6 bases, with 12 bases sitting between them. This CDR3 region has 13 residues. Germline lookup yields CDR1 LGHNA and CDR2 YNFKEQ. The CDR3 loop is CASSHLTGGEQYF. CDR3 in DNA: TGTGCCAGCAGCCACTTGACAGGAGGCGAGCAGTACTTC.

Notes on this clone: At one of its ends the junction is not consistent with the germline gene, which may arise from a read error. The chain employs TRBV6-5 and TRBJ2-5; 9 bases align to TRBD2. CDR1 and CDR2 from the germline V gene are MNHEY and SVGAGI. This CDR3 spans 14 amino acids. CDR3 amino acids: CATQGAGGWEIQYF. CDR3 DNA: TGTGCTACTCAGGGAGCGGGAGGCTGGGAGATCCAGTACTTC.

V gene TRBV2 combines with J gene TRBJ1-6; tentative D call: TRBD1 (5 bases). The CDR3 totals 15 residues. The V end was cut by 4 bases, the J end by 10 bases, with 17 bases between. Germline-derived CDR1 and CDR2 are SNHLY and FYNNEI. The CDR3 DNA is TGTGCCAGCAGTGGGGACTCAGCTTTTGGGTCACCCCTCCACTTT. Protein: CASSGDSAFGSPLHF.

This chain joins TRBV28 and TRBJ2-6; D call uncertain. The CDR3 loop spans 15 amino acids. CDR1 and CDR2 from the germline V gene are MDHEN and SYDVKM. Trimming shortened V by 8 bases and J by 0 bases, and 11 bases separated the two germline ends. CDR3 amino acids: CASGVVNSGANVLTF. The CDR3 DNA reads TGTGCCAGCGGAGTAGTCAACTCTGGGGCCAACGTCCTGACTTTC.

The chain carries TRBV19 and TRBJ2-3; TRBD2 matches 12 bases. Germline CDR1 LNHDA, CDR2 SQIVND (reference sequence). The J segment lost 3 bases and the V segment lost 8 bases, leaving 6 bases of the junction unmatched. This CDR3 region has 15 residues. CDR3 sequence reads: CASASGGARTDTQYF. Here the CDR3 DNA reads TGTGCCAGTGCTAGCGGGGGGGCCCGTACAGATACGCAGTATTTT.

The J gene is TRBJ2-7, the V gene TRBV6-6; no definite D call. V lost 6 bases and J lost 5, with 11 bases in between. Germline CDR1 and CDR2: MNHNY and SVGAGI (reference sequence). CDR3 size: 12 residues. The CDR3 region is CASSSPFDEQYF. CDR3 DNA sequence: TGTGCCAGCAGCTCCCCGTTCGACGAGCAGTACTTC.

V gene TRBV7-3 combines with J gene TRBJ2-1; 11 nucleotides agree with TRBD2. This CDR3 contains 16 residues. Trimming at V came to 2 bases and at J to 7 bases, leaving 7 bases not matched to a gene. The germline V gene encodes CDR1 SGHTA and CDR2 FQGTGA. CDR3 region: CASSLALAGGRNEQFF. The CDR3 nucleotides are TGTGCCAGCAGCTTAGCCCTAGCGGGAGGCAGAAATGAGCAGTTCTTC.